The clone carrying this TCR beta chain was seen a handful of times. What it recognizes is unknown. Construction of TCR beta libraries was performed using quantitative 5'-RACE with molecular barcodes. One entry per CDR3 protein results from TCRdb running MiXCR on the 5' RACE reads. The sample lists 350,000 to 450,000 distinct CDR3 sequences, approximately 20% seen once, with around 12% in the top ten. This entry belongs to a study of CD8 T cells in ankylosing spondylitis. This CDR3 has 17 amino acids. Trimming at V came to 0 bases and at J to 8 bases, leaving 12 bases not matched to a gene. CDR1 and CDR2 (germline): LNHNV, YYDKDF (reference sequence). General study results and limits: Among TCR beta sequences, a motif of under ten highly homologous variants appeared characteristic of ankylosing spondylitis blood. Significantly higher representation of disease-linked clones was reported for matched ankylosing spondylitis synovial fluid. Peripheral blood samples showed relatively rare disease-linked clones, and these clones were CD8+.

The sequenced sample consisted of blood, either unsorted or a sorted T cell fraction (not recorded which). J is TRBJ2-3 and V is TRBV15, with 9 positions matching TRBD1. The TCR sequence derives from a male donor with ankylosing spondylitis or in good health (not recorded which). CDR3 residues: CATSRDWGTGPRITQYF. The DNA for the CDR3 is TGTGCCACCAGCAGAGATTGGGGGACAGGGCCGAGGATTACGCAGTATTTT.